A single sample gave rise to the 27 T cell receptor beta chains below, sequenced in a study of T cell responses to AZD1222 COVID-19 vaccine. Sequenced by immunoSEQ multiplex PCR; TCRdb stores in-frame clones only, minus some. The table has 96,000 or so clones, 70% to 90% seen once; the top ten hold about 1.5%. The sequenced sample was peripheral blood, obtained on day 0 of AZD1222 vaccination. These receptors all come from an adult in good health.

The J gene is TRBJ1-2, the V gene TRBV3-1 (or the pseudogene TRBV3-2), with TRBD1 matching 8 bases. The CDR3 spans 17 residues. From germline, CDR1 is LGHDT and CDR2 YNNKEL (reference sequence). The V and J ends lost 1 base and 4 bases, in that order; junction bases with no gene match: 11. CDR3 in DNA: TGTGCCAGCAGCCAAGGACAGGGGAGCTCTTATAGCTATGGCTACACCTTC. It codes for CASSQGQGSSYSYGYTF.

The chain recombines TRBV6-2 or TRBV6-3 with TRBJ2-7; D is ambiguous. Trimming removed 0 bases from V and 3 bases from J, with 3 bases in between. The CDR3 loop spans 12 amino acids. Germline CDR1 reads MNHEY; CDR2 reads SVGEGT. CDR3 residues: CASSYSYYEQYF. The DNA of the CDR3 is TGTGCCAGCAGTTACTCCTACTACGAGCAGTACTTC.

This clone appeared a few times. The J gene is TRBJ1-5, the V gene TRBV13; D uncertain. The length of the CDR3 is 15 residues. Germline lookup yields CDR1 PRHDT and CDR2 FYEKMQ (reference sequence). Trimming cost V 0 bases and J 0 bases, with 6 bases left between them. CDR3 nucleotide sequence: TGTGCCAGCAGCTTAGGACAAACTAGCAATCAGCCCCAGCATTTT. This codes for CASSLGQTSNQPQHF.

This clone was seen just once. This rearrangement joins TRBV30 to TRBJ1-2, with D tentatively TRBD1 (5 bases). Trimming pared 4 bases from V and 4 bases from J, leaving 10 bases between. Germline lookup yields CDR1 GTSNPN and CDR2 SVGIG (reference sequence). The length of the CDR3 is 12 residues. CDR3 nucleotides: TGTGCCTGGACACCTGACAGCTATGGCTACACCTTC. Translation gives CAWTPDSYGYTF.

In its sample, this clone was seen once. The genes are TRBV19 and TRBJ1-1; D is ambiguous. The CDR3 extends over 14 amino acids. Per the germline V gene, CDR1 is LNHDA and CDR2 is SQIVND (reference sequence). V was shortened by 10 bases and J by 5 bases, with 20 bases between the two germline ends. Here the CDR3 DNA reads TGTGCCACCGTCATCCAGCGGCCTAGAACTGAAGCTTTCTTT. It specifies CATVIQRPRTEAFF.

The DNA of the CDR3 is TGTGCCAGTAGTATAGGTCCCCAGGACAACTATGGCTACACCTTC. This encodes CASSIGPQDNYGYTF. The rearrangement uses TRBV19 and TRBJ1-2; D remains unclear. The germline V and J ends were trimmed by 1 base and 2 bases, with 11 bases remaining between them. This CDR3 is built from 15 residues. Germline CDR1 is LNHDA and CDR2 is SQIVND (reference sequence).

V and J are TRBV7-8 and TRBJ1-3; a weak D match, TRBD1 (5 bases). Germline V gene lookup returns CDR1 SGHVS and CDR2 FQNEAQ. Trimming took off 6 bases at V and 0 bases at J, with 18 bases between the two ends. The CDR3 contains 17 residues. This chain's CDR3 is CASSITGTGRSGNTIYF. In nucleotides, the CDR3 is TGTGCCAGCAGTATTACTGGGACCGGACGCTCTGGAAACACCATATATTTT.

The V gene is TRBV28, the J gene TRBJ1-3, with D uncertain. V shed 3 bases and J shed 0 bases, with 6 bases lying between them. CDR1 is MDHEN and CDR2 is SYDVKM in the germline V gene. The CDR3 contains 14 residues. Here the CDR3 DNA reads TGTGCCAGCAGTTTTACCCACTCTGGAAACACCATATATTTT. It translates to CASSFTHSGNTIYF.

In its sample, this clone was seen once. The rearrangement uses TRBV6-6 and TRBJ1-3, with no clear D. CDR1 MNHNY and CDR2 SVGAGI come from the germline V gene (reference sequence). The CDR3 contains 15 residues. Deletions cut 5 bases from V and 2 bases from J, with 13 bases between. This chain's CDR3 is CASSGEGFPGNTIYF. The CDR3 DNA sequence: TGTGCCAGCAGTGGGGAGGGCTTCCCTGGAAACACCATATATTTT.

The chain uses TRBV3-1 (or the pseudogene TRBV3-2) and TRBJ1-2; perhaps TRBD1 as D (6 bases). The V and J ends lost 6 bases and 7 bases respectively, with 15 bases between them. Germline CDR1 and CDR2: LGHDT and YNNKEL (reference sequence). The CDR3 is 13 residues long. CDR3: CASSGTGLGGYTF. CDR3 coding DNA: TGTGCCAGCAGTGGAACAGGGTTGGGTGGCTACACCTTC.

CDR3 sequence (DNA): TGTGCCAGCAGTTACTCCCAGGGGAATTCACCCCTCCACTTT. Translated, it gives CASSYSQGNSPLHF. This chain uses TRBV6-5 with TRBJ1-6, with D possibly TRBD1 on 6 matching bases. Germline-derived CDR1 and CDR2 are MNHEY and SVGAGI. V lost 0 bases to trimming and J lost 7 bases, with 7 bases between them. The CDR3 spans 14 residues.

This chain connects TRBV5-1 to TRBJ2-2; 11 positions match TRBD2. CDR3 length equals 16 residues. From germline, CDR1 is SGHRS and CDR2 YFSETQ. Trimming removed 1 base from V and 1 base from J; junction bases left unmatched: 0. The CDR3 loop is CASSLTSGGNTGELFF. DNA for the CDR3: TGCGCCAGCAGCTTGACTAGCGGGGGGAACACCGGGGAGCTGTTTTTT.

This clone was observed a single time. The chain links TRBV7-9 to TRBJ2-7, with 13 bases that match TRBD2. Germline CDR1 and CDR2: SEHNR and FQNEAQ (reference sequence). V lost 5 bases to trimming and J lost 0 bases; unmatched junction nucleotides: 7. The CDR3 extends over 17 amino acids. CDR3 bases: TGTGCCAGCAGCCCCTCTCGACTAGCGGGGGGCTCCTACGAGCAGTACTTC. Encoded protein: CASSPSRLAGGSYEQYF.

CDR3 in amino acids: CASSLVLQGNQPQHF. The CDR3 coding sequence is TGTGCCAGCAGCTTAGTCCTACAGGGCAATCAGCCCCAGCATTTT. The chain joins TRBV7-8 to TRBJ1-5; possible D gene TRBD1, 5 bases. Germline CDR1 SGHVS, CDR2 FQNEAQ. Trimming stripped 1 base from V and 2 bases from J, with 9 bases between. The CDR3 sequence is 15 residues long.

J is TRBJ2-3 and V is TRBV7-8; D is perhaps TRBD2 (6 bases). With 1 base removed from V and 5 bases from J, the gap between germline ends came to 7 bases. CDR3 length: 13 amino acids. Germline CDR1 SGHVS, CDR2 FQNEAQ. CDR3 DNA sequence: TGTGCCAGCAGCTTAGTGGGGGGAGATACGCAGTATTTT. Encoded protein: CASSLVGGDTQYF.

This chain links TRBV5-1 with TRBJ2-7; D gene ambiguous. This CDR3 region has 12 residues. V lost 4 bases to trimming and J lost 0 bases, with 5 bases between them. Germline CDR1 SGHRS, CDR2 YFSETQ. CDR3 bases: TGCGCCAGCAGCACCGGCTCCTACGAGCAGTACTTC. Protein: CASSTGSYEQYF. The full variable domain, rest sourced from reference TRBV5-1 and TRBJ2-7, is KAGVTQTPRYLIKTRGQQVTLSCSPISGHRSVSWYQQTPGQGLQFLFEYFSETQRNKGNFPGRFSGRQFSNSRSEMNVSTLELGDSALYLCASSTGSYEQYFGPGTRLTVT.

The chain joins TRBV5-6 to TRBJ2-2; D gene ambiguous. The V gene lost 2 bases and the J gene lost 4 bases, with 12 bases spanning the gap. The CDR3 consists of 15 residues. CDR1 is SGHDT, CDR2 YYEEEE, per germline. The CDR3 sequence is CASSFSSRSTGELFF. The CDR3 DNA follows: TGTGCCAGCAGCTTTAGCTCCAGGAGCACCGGGGAGCTGTTTTTT. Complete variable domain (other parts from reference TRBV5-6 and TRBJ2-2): DAGVTQSPTHLIKTRGQQVTLRCSPKSGHDTVSWYQQALGQGPQFIFQYYEEEERQRGNFPDRFSGHQFPNYSSELNVNALLLGDSALYLCASSFSSRSTGELFFGEGSRLTVL.

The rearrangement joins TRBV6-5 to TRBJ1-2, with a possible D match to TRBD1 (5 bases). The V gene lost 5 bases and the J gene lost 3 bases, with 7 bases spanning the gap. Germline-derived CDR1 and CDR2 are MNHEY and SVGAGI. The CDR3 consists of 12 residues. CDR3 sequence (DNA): TGTGCCAGCAGTCGGGACTACTATGGCTACACCTTC. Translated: CASSRDYYGYTF.

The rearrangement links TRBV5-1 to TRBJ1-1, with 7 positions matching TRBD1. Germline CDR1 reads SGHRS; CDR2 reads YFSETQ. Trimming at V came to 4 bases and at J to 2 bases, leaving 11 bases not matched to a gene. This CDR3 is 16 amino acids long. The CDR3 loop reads CASSPNPQGPNTEAFF. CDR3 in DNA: TGCGCCAGCAGCCCAAACCCACAGGGGCCAAACACTGAAGCTTTCTTT.

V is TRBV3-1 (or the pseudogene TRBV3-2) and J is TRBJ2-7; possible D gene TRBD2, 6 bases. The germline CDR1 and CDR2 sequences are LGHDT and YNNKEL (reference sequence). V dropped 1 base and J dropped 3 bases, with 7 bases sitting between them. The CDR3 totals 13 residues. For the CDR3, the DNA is TGTGCCAGCAGCCAAGTGCGGGACTACGAGCAGTACTTC. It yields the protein CASSQVRDYEQYF.

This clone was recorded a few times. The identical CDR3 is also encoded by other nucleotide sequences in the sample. CDR3 DNA: TGCGCCAGCAGCCAGGGGCCTCTAGCGGGCCAAGAGACCCAGTACTTC. It codes for CASSQGPLAGQETQYF. The V call is TRBV4-1, the J call TRBJ2-5; TRBD2 agrees at 8 bases. The CDR3 sequence is 16 residues long. CDR1 and CDR2 (germline): MGHRA, YSYEKL. With V trimmed by 3 bases and J by 1 base, 7 bases remained unmatched.

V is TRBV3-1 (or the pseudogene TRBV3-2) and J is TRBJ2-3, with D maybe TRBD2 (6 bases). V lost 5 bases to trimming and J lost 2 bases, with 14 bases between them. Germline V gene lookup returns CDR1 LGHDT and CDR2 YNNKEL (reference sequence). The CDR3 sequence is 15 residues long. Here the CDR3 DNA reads TGTGCCAGCAGCGCGTGGGGGGTGGCCACAGATACGCAGTATTTT. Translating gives CASSAWGVATDTQYF.

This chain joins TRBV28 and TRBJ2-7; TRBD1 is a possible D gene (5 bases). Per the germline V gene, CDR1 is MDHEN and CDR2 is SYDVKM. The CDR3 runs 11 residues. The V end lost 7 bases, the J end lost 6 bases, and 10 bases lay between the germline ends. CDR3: CASTQGFEQYF. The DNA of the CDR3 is TGTGCCAGCACCCAGGGTTTCGAGCAGTACTTC.

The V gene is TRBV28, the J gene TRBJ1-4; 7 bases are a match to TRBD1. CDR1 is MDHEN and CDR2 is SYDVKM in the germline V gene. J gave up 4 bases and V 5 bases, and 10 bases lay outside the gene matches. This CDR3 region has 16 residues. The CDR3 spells CASSPFGTDYNEKLFF. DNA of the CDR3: TGTGCCAGCAGTCCCTTCGGGACAGACTATAATGAAAAACTGTTTTTT.

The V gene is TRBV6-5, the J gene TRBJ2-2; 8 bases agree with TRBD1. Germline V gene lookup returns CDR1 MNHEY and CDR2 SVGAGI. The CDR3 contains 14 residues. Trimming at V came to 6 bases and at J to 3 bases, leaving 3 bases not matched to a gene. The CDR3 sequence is CASRWGQDTGELFF. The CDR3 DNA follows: TGTGCCAGCAGGTGGGGACAGGACACCGGGGAGCTGTTTTTT.

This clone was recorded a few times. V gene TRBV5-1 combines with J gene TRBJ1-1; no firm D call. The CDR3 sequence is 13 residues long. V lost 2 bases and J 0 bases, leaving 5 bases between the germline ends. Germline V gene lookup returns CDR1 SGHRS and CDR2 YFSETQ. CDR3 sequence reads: CASSFGMNTEAFF. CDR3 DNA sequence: TGCGCCAGCAGCTTCGGGATGAACACTGAAGCTTTCTTT.

The CDR3 is CASSPRTGGVGTEAFF. The CDR3 coding sequence is TGTGCCAGCAGCCCCCGGACAGGGGGCGTTGGGACTGAAGCTTTCTTT. The rearrangement joins TRBV5-6 to TRBJ1-1, with 11 nucleotides matching TRBD1. CDR1 SGHDT and CDR2 YYEEEE come from the germline V gene. V shed 4 bases and J 5 bases; nucleotides not matched to a gene: 10. This CDR3 has 16 amino acids.